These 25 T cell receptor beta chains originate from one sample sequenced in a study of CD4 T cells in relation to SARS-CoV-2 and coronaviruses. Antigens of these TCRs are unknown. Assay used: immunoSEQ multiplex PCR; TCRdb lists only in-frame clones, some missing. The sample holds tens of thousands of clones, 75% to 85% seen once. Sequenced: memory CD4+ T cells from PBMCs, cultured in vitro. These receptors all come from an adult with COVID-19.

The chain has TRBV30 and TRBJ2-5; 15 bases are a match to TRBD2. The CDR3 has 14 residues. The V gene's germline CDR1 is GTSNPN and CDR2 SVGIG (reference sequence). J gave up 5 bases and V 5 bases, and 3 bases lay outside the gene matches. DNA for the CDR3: TGTGCCTGGGGACTAGCGGGAGGGCCGGAGACCCAGTACTTC. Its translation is CAWGLAGGPETQYF.

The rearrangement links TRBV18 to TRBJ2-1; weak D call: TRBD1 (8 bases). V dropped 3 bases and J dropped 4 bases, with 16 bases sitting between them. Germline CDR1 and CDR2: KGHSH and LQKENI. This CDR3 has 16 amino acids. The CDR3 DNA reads TGTGCCAGCTCACCCTGGACAGGGAGGGGATACAATGAGCAGTTCTTC. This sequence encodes CASSPWTGRGYNEQFF.

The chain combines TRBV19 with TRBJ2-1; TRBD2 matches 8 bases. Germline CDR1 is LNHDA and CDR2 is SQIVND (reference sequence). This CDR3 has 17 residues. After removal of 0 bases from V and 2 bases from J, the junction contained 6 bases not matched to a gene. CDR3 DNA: TGTGCCAGTAGTATAGACTCGTTGGGACTAGCCTACAATGAGCAGTTCTTC. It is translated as CASSIDSLGLAYNEQFF.

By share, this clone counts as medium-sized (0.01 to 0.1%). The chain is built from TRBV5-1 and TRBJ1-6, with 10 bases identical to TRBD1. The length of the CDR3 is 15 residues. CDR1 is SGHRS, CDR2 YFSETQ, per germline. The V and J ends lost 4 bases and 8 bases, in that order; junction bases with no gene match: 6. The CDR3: CASSQTGTGDSPLHF. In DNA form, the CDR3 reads TGCGCCAGCAGCCAAACCGGGACAGGGGATTCACCCCTCCACTTT.

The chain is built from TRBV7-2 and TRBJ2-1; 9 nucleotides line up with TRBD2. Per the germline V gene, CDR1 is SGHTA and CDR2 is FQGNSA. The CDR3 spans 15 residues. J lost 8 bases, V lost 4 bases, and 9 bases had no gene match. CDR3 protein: CASSYHSGRSYEQFF. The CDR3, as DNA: TGTGCCAGCAGCTATCATAGCGGGAGATCGTATGAGCAGTTCTTC.

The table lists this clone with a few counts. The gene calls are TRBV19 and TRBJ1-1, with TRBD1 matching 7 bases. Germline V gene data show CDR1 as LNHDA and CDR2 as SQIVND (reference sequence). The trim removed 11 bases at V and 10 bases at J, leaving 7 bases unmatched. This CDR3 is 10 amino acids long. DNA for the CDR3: TGTGCCTCAAAGGAGGGGGCAGCTTTCTTT. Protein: CASKEGAAFF.

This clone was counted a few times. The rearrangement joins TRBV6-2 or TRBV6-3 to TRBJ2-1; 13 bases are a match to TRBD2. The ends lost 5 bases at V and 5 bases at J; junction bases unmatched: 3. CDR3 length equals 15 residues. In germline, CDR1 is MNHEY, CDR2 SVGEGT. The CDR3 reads CASSPGTSGNNEQFF. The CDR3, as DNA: TGTGCCAGCAGTCCCGGGACTAGCGGGAACAATGAGCAGTTCTTC.

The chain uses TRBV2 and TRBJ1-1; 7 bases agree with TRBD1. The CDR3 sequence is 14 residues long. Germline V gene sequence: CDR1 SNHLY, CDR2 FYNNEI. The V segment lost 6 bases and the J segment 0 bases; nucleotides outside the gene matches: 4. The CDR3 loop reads CASSLGQLNTEAFF. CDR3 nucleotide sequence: TGTGCCAGCAGCCTGGGACAGCTGAACACTGAAGCTTTCTTT.

CDR3 in DNA: TGTGCCAGCAGCTTAAACCTGGGAAAAGAAACGGGAAACACCATATATTTT. Its protein is CASSLNLGKETGNTIYF. V is TRBV7-9 and J is TRBJ1-3; D uncertain. This CDR3 comprises 17 residues. From germline, CDR1 is SEHNR and CDR2 FQNEAQ (reference sequence). Trimming took off 2 bases at V and 4 bases at J, with 18 bases between the two ends. The whole variable domain, remainder taken from reference TRBV7-9 and TRBJ1-3, is DTGVSQNPRHKITKRGQNVTFRCDPISEHNRLYWYRQTLGQGPEFLTYFQNEAQLEKSRLLSDRFSAERPKGSFSTLEIQRTEQGDSAMYLCASSLNLGKETGNTIYFGEGSWLTVV.

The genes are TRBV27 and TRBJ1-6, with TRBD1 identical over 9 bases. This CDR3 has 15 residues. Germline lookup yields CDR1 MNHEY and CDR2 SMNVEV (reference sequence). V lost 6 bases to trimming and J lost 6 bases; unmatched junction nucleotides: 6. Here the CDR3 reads CASSPPGQGNSPLHF. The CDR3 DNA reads TGTGCCAGCAGCCCCCCGGGACAGGGTAATTCACCCCTCCACTTT.

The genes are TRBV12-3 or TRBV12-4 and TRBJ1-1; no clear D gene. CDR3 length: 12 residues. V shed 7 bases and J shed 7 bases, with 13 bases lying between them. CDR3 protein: CASKIRRLEAFF. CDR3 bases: TGTGCCAGCAAGATCCGGCGACTTGAAGCTTTCTTT.

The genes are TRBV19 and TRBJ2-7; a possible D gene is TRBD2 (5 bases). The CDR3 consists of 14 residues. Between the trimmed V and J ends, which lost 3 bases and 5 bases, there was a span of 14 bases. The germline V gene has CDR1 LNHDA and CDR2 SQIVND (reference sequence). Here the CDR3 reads CASSMPGIDHEQYF. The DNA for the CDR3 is TGTGCCAGTAGTATGCCCGGGATCGACCACGAGCAGTACTTC.

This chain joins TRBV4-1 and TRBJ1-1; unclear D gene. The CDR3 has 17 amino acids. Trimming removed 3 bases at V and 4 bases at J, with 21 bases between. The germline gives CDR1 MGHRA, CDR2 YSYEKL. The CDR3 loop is CASSHLPRPGSSTEAFF. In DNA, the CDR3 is TGCGCCAGCAGCCACTTACCAAGGCCGGGGAGTAGCACTGAAGCTTTCTTT.

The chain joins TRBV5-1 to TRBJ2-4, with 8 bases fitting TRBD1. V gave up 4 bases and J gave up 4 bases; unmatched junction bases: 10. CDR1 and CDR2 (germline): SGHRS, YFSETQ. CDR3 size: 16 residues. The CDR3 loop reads CASSPDRGRPKNIQYF. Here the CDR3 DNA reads TGCGCCAGCAGCCCTGACAGGGGCCGGCCTAAAAACATTCAGTACTTC. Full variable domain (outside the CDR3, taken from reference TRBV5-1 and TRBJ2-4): KAGVTQTPRYLIKTRGQQVTLSCSPISGHRSVSWYQQTPGQGLQFLFEYFSETQRNKGNFPGRFSGRQFSNSRSEMNVSTLELGDSALYLCASSPDRGRPKNIQYFGAGTRLSVL.

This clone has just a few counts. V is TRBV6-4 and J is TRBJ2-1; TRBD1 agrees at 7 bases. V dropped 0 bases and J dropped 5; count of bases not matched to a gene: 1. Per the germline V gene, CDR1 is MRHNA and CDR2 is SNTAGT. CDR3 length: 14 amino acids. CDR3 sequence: CASSDSTGHNEQFF. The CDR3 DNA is TGTGCCAGCAGTGACTCGACAGGGCACAATGAGCAGTTCTTC.

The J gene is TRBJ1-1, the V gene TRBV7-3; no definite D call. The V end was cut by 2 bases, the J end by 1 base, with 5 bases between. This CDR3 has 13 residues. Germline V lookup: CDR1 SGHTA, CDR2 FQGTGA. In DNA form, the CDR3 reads TGTGCCAGCAGCTTAGGGTCGAACACTGAAGCTTTCTTT. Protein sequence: CASSLGSNTEAFF.

CDR3 protein: CASSPGRDTDTQYF. CDR3 sequence (DNA): TGTGCCAGCAGCCCCGGACGGGACACAGATACGCAGTATTTT. The V gene is TRBV6-4, the J gene TRBJ2-3, with a possible D match to TRBD2 (5 bases). The CDR3 has 14 residues. Germline loops: CDR1 MRHNA, CDR2 SNTAGT. Trimming left V 6 bases short and J 2 bases short, with 12 bases between.

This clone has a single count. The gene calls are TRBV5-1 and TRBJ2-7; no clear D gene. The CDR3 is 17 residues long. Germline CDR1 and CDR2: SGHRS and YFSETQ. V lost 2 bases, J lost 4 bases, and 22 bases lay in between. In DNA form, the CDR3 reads TGCGCCAGCAGCTTCAGCGCCCGAACCAATTTCTTTTACGAGCAGTACTTC. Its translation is CASSFSARTNFFYEQYF.

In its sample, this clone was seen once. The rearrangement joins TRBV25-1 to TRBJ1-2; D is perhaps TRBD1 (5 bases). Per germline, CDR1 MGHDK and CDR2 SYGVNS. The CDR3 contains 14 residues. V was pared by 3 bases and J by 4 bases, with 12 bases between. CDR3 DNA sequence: TGTGCCAGCAGTGAGGTCAGGGCGACCTATGGCTACACCTTC. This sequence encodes CASSEVRATYGYTF.

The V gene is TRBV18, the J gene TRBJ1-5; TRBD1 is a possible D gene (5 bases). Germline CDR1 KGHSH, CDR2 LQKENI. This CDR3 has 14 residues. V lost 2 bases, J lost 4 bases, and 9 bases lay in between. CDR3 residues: CASSPGDGNQPQHF. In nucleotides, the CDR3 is TGTGCCAGCTCACCAGGGGACGGTAATCAGCCCCAGCATTTT.

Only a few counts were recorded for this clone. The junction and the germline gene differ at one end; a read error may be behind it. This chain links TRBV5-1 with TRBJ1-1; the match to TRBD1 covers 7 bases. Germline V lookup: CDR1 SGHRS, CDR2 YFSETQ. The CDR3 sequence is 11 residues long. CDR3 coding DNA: TGCGCCAGCAGCACAGGACAGGTCTTCCAGTTT. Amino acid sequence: CASSTGQVFQF. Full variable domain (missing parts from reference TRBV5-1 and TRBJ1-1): KAGVTQTPRYLIKTRGQQVTLSCSPISGHRSVSWYQQTPGQGLQFLFEYFSETQRNKGNFPGRFSGRQFSNSRSEMNVSTLELGDSALYLCASSTGQVFQFGQGTRLTVV.

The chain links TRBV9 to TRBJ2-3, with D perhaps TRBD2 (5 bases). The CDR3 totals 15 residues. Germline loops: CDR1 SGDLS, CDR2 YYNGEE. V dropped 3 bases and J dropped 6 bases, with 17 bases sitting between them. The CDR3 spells CASSANTYRGDTQYF. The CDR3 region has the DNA TGTGCCAGCAGCGCCAACACTTACCGAGGGGATACGCAGTATTTT.

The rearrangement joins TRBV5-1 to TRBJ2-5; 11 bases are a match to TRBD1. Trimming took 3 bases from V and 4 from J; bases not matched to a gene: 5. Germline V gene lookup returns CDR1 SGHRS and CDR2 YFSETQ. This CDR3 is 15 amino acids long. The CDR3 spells CASSWGQGVGETQYF. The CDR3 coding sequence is TGCGCCAGCAGCTGGGGACAGGGGGTCGGAGAGACCCAGTACTTC.

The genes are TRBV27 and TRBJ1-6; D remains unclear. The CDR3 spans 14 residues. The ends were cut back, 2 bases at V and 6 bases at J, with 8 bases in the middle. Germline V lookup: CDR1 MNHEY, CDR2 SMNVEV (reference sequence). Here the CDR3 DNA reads TGTGCCAGCAGTTTAGAACCCTTTAATTCACCCCTCCACTTT. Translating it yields CASSLEPFNSPLHF.

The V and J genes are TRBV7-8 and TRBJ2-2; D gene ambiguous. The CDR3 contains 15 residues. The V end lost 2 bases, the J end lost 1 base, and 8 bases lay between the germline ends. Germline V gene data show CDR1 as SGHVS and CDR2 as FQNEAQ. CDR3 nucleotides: TGTGCCAGCAGCTTAAACCTGATGAACACCGGGGAGCTGTTTTTT. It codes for CASSLNLMNTGELFF.